The 14 T cell receptor beta chains reported below all come from one sample, sequenced in a study of CD8+ T cells in alopecia areata. Extraction and reverse transcription of RNA yielded cDNA as the sequencing template. Profiling relied on immunoSEQ multiplex PCR, and the TCRdb table lists in-frame clones only, not all of them. The sample carries around 100,000 clones, less than 75% recorded once. Treatment in this sample: oral pan-JAK inhibitor, 5-10 mg twice daily. The input for sequencing was CD8+ T cells sorted from blood, taken at week 24, from a patient treated with tofacitinib. Receptor source: a human donor with alopecia areata.

The CDR3 nucleotides are TGTGCCAGCAGCTTAGAACAGGGAGATACTTCACCCCTCCACTTT. Protein product: CASSLEQGDTSPLHF. V is TRBV7-9 and J is TRBJ1-6; TRBD1 is a possible D gene (6 bases). Trimming left V 1 base short and J 9 bases short, with 13 bases between. This CDR3 comprises 15 residues. Germline V gives CDR1 SEHNR, CDR2 FQNEAQ (reference sequence).

At least ten counts were recorded for this clone. The chain combines TRBV27 with TRBJ1-1; D gene ambiguous. Germline V gives CDR1 MNHEY, CDR2 SMNVEV (reference sequence). Trimming cost V 6 bases and J 1 base, with 15 bases left between them. The CDR3 extends over 15 amino acids. CDR3 coding DNA: TGTGCCAGCAGCCCTAATTACGGGCGGAACACTGAAGCTTTCTTT. It translates to CASSPNYGRNTEAFF.

The rearrangement joins TRBV5-1 to TRBJ1-5; the D gene is possibly TRBD1 (5 bases). This CDR3 has 15 amino acids. Germline V gene data show CDR1 as SGHRS and CDR2 as YFSETQ. V was clipped by 3 bases and J by 2 bases, with 12 bases between them. Written as DNA, the CDR3 is TGCGCCAGCAGCTACGAGGGAGGGGGCAATCAGCCCCAGCATTTT. This gives the protein CASSYEGGGNQPQHF.

The genes are TRBV4-2 and TRBJ2-7; 9 bases fit TRBD1. The CDR3 extends over 17 amino acids. V was pared by 2 bases and J by 1 base, with 9 bases of the junction left unmatched. Germline V gene lookup returns CDR1 LGHNA and CDR2 YNFKEQ. The CDR3 is CASSQNPTGGPSYEQYF. The CDR3 region has the DNA TGTGCCAGCAGCCAAAACCCCACAGGGGGCCCATCCTACGAGCAGTACTTC.

V and J are TRBV14 and TRBJ1-3; D gene unclear. Germline values: CDR1 SGHDN, CDR2 FVKESK. The CDR3 has 15 residues. V lost 4 bases, J lost 2 bases, and 12 bases lay in between. The CDR3 region is CASSLTVSAGNTIYF. The CDR3 coding sequence is TGTGCCAGCAGCCTGACGGTGTCAGCTGGAAACACCATATATTTT.

The V and J genes are TRBV7-9 and TRBJ2-5; D is possibly TRBD1 (6 bases). V was clipped by 2 bases and J by 5 bases, with 18 bases between them. This CDR3 is built from 16 residues. Germline CDR1 reads SEHNR; CDR2 reads FQNEAQ (reference sequence). This CDR3 reads CASSLRNRVPGETQYF. CDR3 in DNA: TGTGCCAGCAGCTTAAGGAACAGGGTTCCCGGCGAGACCCAGTACTTC.

This clone was seen more than once but under ten times. The rearrangement joins TRBV29-1 to TRBJ2-7; D unresolved. The ends were cut back, 1 base at V and 4 bases at J, with 5 bases in the middle. CDR1 is SQVTM and CDR2 is ANQGSEA in the germline V gene. CDR3 length: 11 residues. In DNA form, the CDR3 reads TGCAGCGTTGAAGGGCCGTACGAGCAGTACTTC. It translates to CSVEGPYEQYF.

Only a few counts were recorded for this clone. The chain carries TRBV13 and TRBJ2-7; no definite D call. Germline assignment: CDR1 PRHDT and CDR2 FYEKMQ (reference sequence). The ends were cut back, 0 bases at V and 3 bases at J, with 9 bases in the middle. The CDR3 is made up of 14 amino acids. This CDR3 reads CASSLGGSVYEQYF. The CDR3 region has the DNA TGTGCCAGCAGCTTAGGGGGCAGCGTCTACGAGCAGTACTTC.

The chain is built from TRBV7-3 and TRBJ1-2; D is undetermined. This CDR3 has 14 residues. V was pared by 3 bases and J by 7 bases, with 15 bases between. The germline V gene encodes CDR1 SGHTA and CDR2 FQGTGA. As DNA, the CDR3 is TGTGCCAGCAGCTTCGAGGAAGGCTGGAGTGGCTACACCTTC. This gives the protein CASSFEEGWSGYTF.

J is TRBJ2-4 and V is TRBV6-5, with unresolved D. V was cut by 8 bases and J by 7 bases, with 9 bases left in between. Germline CDR1 is MNHEY and CDR2 is SVGAGI. This CDR3 is built from 11 residues. CDR3 coding DNA: TGTGCCAGCCTTGCACGGAACATTCAGTACTTC. This encodes CASLARNIQYF.

The chain carries TRBV29-1 and TRBJ1-2; D ambiguous. Germline CDR1 SQVTM, CDR2 ANQGSEA. CDR3 length equals 12 residues. The germline V and J ends were trimmed by 0 bases and 5 bases, with 7 bases remaining between them. CDR3 bases: TGCAGCGTTGAAGACATCGCTTATGGCTACACCTTC. This translates into CSVEDIAYGYTF.

The J gene is TRBJ1-5, the V gene TRBV27; D remains ambiguous. V shed 7 bases and J shed 5 bases, with 15 bases lying between them. Germline V gene lookup returns CDR1 MNHEY and CDR2 SMNVEV (reference sequence). The CDR3 covers 14 residues. CDR3 region: CASTYAGGHQPQHF. CDR3 nucleotides: TGTGCCAGCACCTATGCAGGAGGGCATCAGCCCCAGCATTTT.

The chain carries TRBV5-1 and TRBJ2-1, with 9 bases fitting TRBD2. With 0 bases clipped from V and 8 bases from J, the junction kept 6 bases outside the gene matches. Germline assignment: CDR1 SGHRS and CDR2 YFSETQ. This CDR3 is built from 15 residues. In DNA, the CDR3 is TGCGCCAGCAGCTTGGGTAGCGGGGGTAGAGATGAGCAGTTCTTC. Translation gives CASSLGSGGRDEQFF.

The DNA of the CDR3 is TGTGCCAGCAGCTTAAGATCCGAGGGGCGAGCTTTCTTT. Its protein is CASSLRSEGRAFF. The chain recombines TRBV7-9 with TRBJ1-1; a weak D match, TRBD1 (5 bases). Trimming removed 2 bases from V and 10 bases from J, with 14 bases in between. This CDR3 contains 13 residues. The germline CDR1 and CDR2 sequences are SEHNR and FQNEAQ (reference sequence).